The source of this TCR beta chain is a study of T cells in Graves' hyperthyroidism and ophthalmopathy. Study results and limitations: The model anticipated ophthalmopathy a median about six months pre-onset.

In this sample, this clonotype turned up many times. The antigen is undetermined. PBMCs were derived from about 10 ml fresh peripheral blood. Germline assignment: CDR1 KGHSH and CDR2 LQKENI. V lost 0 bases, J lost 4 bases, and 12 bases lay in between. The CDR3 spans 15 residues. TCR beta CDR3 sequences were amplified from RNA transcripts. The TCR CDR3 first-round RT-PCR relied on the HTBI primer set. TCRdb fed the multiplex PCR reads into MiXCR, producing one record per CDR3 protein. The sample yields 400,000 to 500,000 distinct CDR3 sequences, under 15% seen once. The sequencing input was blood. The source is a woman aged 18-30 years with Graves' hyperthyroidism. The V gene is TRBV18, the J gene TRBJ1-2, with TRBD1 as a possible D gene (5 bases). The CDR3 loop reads CASSPPGRIVYGYTF. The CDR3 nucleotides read TGTGCCAGCTCACCACCGGGACGGATCGTCTATGGCTACACCTTC.